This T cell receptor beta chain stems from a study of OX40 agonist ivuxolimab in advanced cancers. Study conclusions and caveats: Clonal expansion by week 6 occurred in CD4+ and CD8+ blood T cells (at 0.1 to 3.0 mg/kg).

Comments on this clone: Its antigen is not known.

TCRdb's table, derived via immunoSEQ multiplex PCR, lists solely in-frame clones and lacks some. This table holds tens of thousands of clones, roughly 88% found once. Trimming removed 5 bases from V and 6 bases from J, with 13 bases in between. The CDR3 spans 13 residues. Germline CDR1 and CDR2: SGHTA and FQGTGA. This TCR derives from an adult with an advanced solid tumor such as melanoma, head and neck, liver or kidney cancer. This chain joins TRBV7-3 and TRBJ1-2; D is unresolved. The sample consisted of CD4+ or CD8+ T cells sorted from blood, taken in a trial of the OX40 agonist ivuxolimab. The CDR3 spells CASSPRRRDGYTF. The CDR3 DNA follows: TGTGCCAGCAGCCCCAGGCGAAGGGATGGCTACACCTTC. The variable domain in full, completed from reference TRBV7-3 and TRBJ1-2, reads GAGVSQTPSNKVTEKGKYVELRCDPISGHTALYWYRQSLGQGPEFLIYFQGTGAADDSGLPNDRFFAVRPEGSVSTLKIQRTERGDSAVYLCASSPRRRDGYTFGSGTRLTVV.